The clone carrying this T cell receptor beta chain was observed a few times. Its matching antigen is unknown. Every patient was affected by relapse after autologous stem cell transplantation, while exposure to brentuximab vedotin was not uniform. Clones were sequenced by immunoSEQ multiplex PCR, and TCRdb holds only the in-frame ones, with some missing. The sample lists some 23,000 clones, roughly two thirds occurring once. These data originate in a study of PD-1 blockade in classical Hodgkin lymphoma. Overall study findings and caveats: At baseline, newly diagnosed patients reportedly showed less TCR diversity than healthy donors. Complete responders had baseline diversity similar to newly diagnosed patients. There was a significant rise in CD4+ TCR diversity by C4D1, with no such rise for CD8+.

There are 14 residues in the CDR3. Germline V gives CDR1 SGDLS, CDR2 YYNGEE. The trim removed 5 bases at V and 6 bases at J, leaving 7 bases unmatched. The source is a human donor with classical Hodgkin lymphoma. The J gene is TRBJ2-1, the V gene TRBV9; 8 bases align to TRBD1. The sample here was peripheral blood mononuclear cells (PBMCs), taken at baseline. CDR3 region: CASSNYDRGNEQFF. For the CDR3, the DNA is TGTGCCAGCAGTAATTACGACAGGGGCAATGAGCAGTTCTTC.